This TCR beta chain originates from a study of cytomegalovirus exposure and HLA in healthy donors. Study conclusions and caveats: Reportedly, cytomegalovirus status was diagnosed with high sensitivity and specificity.

Comments on this clone: What it recognizes is unknown.

V lost 6 bases and J lost 0, with 15 bases in between. Germline-derived CDR1 and CDR2 are MDHEN and SYDVKM. This CDR3 has 16 amino acids. 60 Vbeta and 13 Jbeta primers were used in PCR. The data were produced by immunoSEQ multiplex PCR, yet TCRdb's version contains in-frame clones alone and is incomplete. The data hold about 160,000 clones, with roughly four fifths observed a single time. The V and J genes are TRBV28 and TRBJ1-5; D gene ambiguous. The TCR comes from a girl aged 2 to 9 in good health and CMV-seropositive. The specimen sequenced was PBMCs. In DNA, the CDR3 is TGTGCCAGCAGAGAGGAATTAGTTTATAGCAATCAGCCCCAGCATTTT. Its translation: CASREELVYSNQPQHF.